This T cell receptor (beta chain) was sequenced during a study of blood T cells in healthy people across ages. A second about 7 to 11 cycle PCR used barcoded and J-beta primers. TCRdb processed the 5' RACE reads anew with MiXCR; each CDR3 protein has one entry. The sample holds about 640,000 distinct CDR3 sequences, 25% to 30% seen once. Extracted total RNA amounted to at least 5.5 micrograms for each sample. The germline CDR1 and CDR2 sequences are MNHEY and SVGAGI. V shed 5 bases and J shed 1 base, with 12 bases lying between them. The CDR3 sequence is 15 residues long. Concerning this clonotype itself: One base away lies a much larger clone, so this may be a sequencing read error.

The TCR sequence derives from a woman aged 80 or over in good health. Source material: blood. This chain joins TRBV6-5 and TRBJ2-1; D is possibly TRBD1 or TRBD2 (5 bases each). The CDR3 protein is CASSKRGRSYNEQFF. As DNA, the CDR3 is TGTGCCAGCAGTAAGAGGGGCAGGTCCTACAATGAGCAGTTCTTC.